This record concerns one T cell receptor beta chain sequence. Assay used: immunoSEQ multiplex PCR; TCRdb lists only in-frame clones, some missing. The sample includes 45,000 to 70,000 clones, about 86% of them seen just once. The data were obtained in a study of OX40 agonist ivuxolimab in advanced cancers. The sample here was CD4+ or CD8+ T cells sorted from blood, taken in a trial of the OX40 agonist ivuxolimab. This clonotype originated in an adult with an advanced solid tumor such as melanoma, head and neck, liver or kidney cancer.

The CDR3 bases are TGTGCCTGGAGCGGACAGTTTATCCGCAATGAGCAGTTCTTC. Residues: CAWSGQFIRNEQFF. This chain connects TRBV30 to TRBJ2-1; D might be TRBD1 (6 bases). CDR3 length: 14 amino acids. From germline, CDR1 is GTSNPN and CDR2 SVGIG (reference sequence). The ends were cut back, 3 bases at V and 6 bases at J, with 15 bases in the middle. The entire variable domain, with the rest obtained from reference TRBV30 and TRBJ2-1, is as follows: SQTIHQWPATLVQPVGSPLSLECTVEGTSNPNLYWYRQAAGRGLQLLFYSVGIGQISSEVPQNLSASRPQDRQFILSSKKLLLSDSGFYLCAWSGQFIRNEQFFGPGTRLTVL.